This T cell receptor (beta chain) came from a study of blood T cell repertoires in COVID-19. Assay used: immunoSEQ multiplex PCR; TCRdb lists only in-frame clones, some missing. Of some 500,000 clones listed, roughly 88% are singletons. This clone was counted a few times. Between the trimmed V and J ends, which lost 3 bases and 0 bases, there was a span of 7 bases. This CDR3 has 15 amino acids. Germline V lookup: CDR1 SGHRS, CDR2 YFSETQ. The material sequenced was PBMCs or T cells enriched from blood (not recorded which). The gene calls are TRBV5-1 and TRBJ2-6, with a weak D call TRBD2 (6 bases). The source of this sequence is a woman in her forties who had recovered from COVID-19. The CDR3 DNA reads TGCGCCAGCAGCTCGGGAGCCTCTGGGGCCAACGTCCTGACTTTC. Translating gives CASSSGASGANVLTF.